This T cell receptor (beta chain) stems from a study of T cell clonality in common variable immunodeficiency. Regarding the study as a whole: Shared TCRbeta clones were fewer between CVID subjects than controls. CVID patient heterogeneity limited repertoire-clinical complication correlations. CVID subjects showed higher TCRbeta clonality than healthy controls.

Each donor provided roughly 4.5 to 8.5 ml of heparinized whole blood. This clone was recorded many times. Its antigen is currently unknown. The DNA ends 3 residues before the CDR3 does, and the rest of the CDR3 is filled in from the germline J gene. CDR3 length: 13 amino acids. CDR1 is SGHRS, CDR2 YFSETQ, per germline. V was shortened by 5 bases and J by 2 bases, with 7 bases between the two germline ends. The repertoire was sequenced with immunoSEQ multiplex PCR; TCRdb's copy has only in-frame clones and lacks some. Altogether 40,000 to 50,000 clones were found in the sample, and no singletons occur. The sample was peripheral blood mononuclear cells. The chain employs TRBV5-1 and TRBJ2-2; D might be TRBD1 (6 bases). The TCR comes from a person aged 18-70 years in good health. The sequenced CDR3 bases are TGCGCCAGCAGACAGGGTAACACCGGGGAG. It codes for CASRQGNTGE. From start to end, the CDR3 is CASRQGNTGELFF.